This T cell receptor beta chain was obtained from a study of T-cell reconstitution after alpha-beta-depleted transplantation in children (dated by TCRdb to the mid-2010s). For the study in its entirety: Using TCR repertoire profiling, the study followed T-cell immune reconstitution in a quantitative way in children after TCRalphabeta/CD19-depleted allogeneic hematopoietic cell transplantation. Overall results and qualifications from the work: In some patients, high TCRbeta diversity at day 60 was attributed to recipient T cells and intrathymic progenitors that had survived conditioning. The frequencies of hyperexpanded clones fell over the following months, and after one year, T-cell counts and TCRbeta diversity were mostly attributed to newly produced T cells. The apparently early recovery of alphabetaT-cell counts about two months after transplant reportedly depended on only several hundred rapidly expanded clones that came from non-depleted graft cells.

The germline ends are 11 bases apart after V is trimmed by 2 bases and J by 2 bases. The CDR3 runs 14 residues from the cysteine to the phenylalanine. Of all the DNA, just the CDR3 is kept, 42 bases in frame from base 1. From a lookup of the germline V gene, CDR1 and CDR2 are SGHRS and YFSETQ. Library preparation was by PCR. Instrument on record: Illumina HiSeq 2500. To normalize quantification of the TCRbeta repertoire, the TCR libraries were built with molecular barcoding that relied on unique molecular identifiers. TCRdb reran the public reads through fastp at Q25 and MiXCR, keeping productive beta chains. When rows share a CDR3 protein, they turn into one entry using the most common DNA and genes. Within this sample are about 830,000 distinct CDR3 sequences, with under 20% of them counted one time only. In total, the top ten clones hold roughly 4.8% of the sample. The treatment or condition label of this sample denotes: allogeneic hematopoietic cell transplantation with graft depleted of TCRalphabeta T cells and CD19 B cells. The transplant recipients were children given TCRalphabeta/CD19-depleted allogeneic hematopoietic cell grafts.

In its sample, this clonotype was seen a few times. Its cognate antigen has yet to be identified. Nothing much larger sits one base from this clone, and base qualities are not available. Specimen: PBMCs, mostly from graft donor cells, collected 360 days after TCRalphabeta/CD19-depleted stem cell transplant. This TCR derives from a male patient younger than 18 who had a stem cell transplant for acute lymphoblastic leukemia, so the T cells may come from the graft donor. This chain is built from TRBV5-1 and TRBJ2-7; the D call is possibly TRBD1 or TRBD2, each sharing 5 bases. The sequence in DNA is TGCGCCAGCAGCTTCGGGACGCAGGCCTACGAGCAGTACTTC. This yields the protein CASSFGTQAYEQYF.